The rows below give T cell receptor beta chains drawn from one sample of a study of blood T cells in healthy people across ages. TCRdb re-called the 5' RACE reads through MiXCR, storing one row per CDR3 protein. Among 780,000 or so distinct CDR3 sequences listed, 20% to 30% were seen once. This sample was shared with a second study, whose subject was T cells of mothers and their children.

Sample: blood. The receptors here all came from a boy under 18 in good health. Each CDR3 is given with its conserved first and last residue. Clone size is given for some rows only: seen once, a few or many times, or a class if the clone is expanded.

J gene: TRBJ1-4; clone size: -; V gene: TRBV7-2; CDR3 length: 11; CDR3 protein: CASSLERGLFF
J gene: TRBJ1-1; clone size: many; V gene: TRBV27; CDR3 length: 14; CDR3 protein: CASKLRTGFGEAFF
J gene: TRBJ2-7; clone size: few; V gene: TRBV7-3; CDR3 length: 15; CDR3 protein: CASSPNSGSQYEQYF
J gene: TRBJ2-1; clone size: -; V gene: TRBV6-1; CDR3 length: 15; CDR3 protein: CASSEDGGSYNEQFF
J gene: TRBJ1-3; clone size: once; V gene: TRBV9; CDR3 length: 15; CDR3 protein: CASSPQRPTGNTIYF
J gene: TRBJ2-5; clone size: few; V gene: TRBV28; CDR3 length: 20; CDR3 protein: CASSLAGQGRLALYQETQYF
J gene: TRBJ2-1; clone size: -; V gene: TRBV5-4; CDR3 length: 15; CDR3 protein: CASSAGTSPYNEQFF
J gene: TRBJ1-5; clone size: few; V gene: TRBV6-6; CDR3 length: 15; CDR3 protein: CASSLGTGIFQPQHF
J gene: TRBJ1-5; clone size: few; V gene: TRBV3-1; CDR3 length: 12; CDR3 protein: CASSQRNQPQHF
J gene: TRBJ1-2; clone size: -; V gene: TRBV4-2; CDR3 length: 19; CDR3 protein: CASSQDPLPGLQRGYGYTF
J gene: TRBJ2-7; clone size: few; V gene: TRBV7-9; CDR3 length: 16; CDR3 protein: CASSLEPGTFSYEQYF
J gene: TRBJ1-4; clone size: -; V gene: TRBV2; CDR3 length: 15; CDR3 protein: CASSEGDRDDEKLFF
J gene: TRBJ2-2; clone size: -; V gene: TRBV29-1; CDR3 length: 14; CDR3 protein: CSVQISDFPGELFF
J gene: TRBJ2-5; clone size: few; V gene: TRBV20-1; CDR3 length: 12; CDR3 protein: CSAREVQETQYF
J gene: TRBJ1-1; clone size: -; V gene: TRBV29-1; CDR3 length: 14; CDR3 protein: CSVAGGGERAEAFF
J gene: TRBJ2-7; clone size: once; V gene: TRBV7-6; CDR3 length: 16; CDR3 protein: CASSLGFGGRTYEQYF
J gene: TRBJ2-7; clone size: few; V gene: TRBV2; CDR3 length: 13; CDR3 protein: CASSVGRGDEQYF
J gene: TRBJ1-4; clone size: -; V gene: TRBV9; CDR3 length: 16; CDR3 protein: CASSAEGAGREKNCFF
J gene: TRBJ2-1; clone size: few; V gene: TRBV29-1; CDR3 length: 15; CDR3 protein: CSVEAPGRALDEQFF
J gene: TRBJ1-1; clone size: few; V gene: TRBV7-8; CDR3 length: 15; CDR3 protein: CASSLRDRGFTEAFF
J gene: TRBJ2-2; clone size: few; V gene: TRBV13; CDR3 length: 10; CDR3 protein: CASGTGELFF
J gene: TRBJ1-2; clone size: -; V gene: TRBV29-1; CDR3 length: 12; CDR3 protein: CSVESAPDGYTF
J gene: TRBJ2-5; clone size: few; V gene: TRBV28; CDR3 length: 12; CDR3 protein: CASKGFGETQYF
J gene: TRBJ1-6; clone size: -; V gene: TRBV29-1; CDR3 length: 14; CDR3 protein: CSPNGGGDNSPLHF
J gene: TRBJ2-5; clone size: few; V gene: TRBV2; CDR3 length: 16; CDR3 protein: CASSEESGRGKETQYF
J gene: TRBJ2-1; clone size: -; V gene: TRBV27; CDR3 length: 14; CDR3 protein: CASSWSGGNNEQFF
J gene: TRBJ2-5; clone size: many; V gene: TRBV6-5; CDR3 length: 15; CDR3 protein: CASSVTKWFGETQYF
J gene: TRBJ2-4; clone size: few; V gene: TRBV20-1; CDR3 length: 13; CDR3 protein: CSARTSTKNIQYF
J gene: -; clone size: -; V gene: TRBV28; CDR3 length: 16; CDR3 protein: CATLGFEELNSYEQYF
J gene: TRBJ2-7; clone size: -; V gene: TRBV5-1; CDR3 length: 13; CDR3 protein: CASSLDLIYEQYF
J gene: TRBJ1-4; clone size: -; V gene: TRBV7-9; CDR3 length: 14; CDR3 protein: CASSLEGRFEKLFF
J gene: TRBJ1-4; clone size: -; V gene: TRBV7-9; CDR3 length: 16; CDR3 protein: CASSSTQGRRQEKLFF
J gene: TRBJ2-5; clone size: -; V gene: TRBV20-1; CDR3 length: 15; CDR3 protein: CSAREQGSLQETQYF
J gene: TRBJ2-3; clone size: few; V gene: TRBV29-1; CDR3 length: 14; CDR3 protein: CSVRQDTSTDTQYF
J gene: TRBJ2-7; clone size: few; V gene: TRBV4-2; CDR3 length: 15; CDR3 protein: CASGRDRGTTYEQYF
J gene: TRBJ2-1; clone size: few; V gene: TRBV20-1; CDR3 length: 17; CDR3 protein: CSAQSASGGEGYNEQFF
J gene: TRBJ2-1; clone size: few; V gene: TRBV9; CDR3 length: 18; CDR3 protein: CASSVDVGTSGRYNEQFF
J gene: TRBJ2-5; clone size: -; V gene: TRBV11-2; CDR3 length: 18; CDR3 protein: CASSLGPAGGNPYNERFF
J gene: TRBJ1-1; clone size: -; V gene: TRBV28; CDR3 length: 11; CDR3 protein: CASLSNTEAFF
J gene: -; clone size: -; V gene: TRBV6-6; CDR3 length: 16; CDR3 protein: CASFKPGLAEPSEQFF
J gene: TRBJ2-1; clone size: -; V gene: TRBV7-3; CDR3 length: 15; CDR3 protein: CASSPILASYNEQFF
J gene: TRBJ2-1; clone size: few; V gene: TRBV24-1; CDR3 length: 16; CDR3 protein: CATSDYLPSSYNEQFF
J gene: TRBJ2-1; clone size: few; V gene: TRBV20-1; CDR3 length: 14; CDR3 protein: CSAKRRTSANEQFF
J gene: TRBJ2-7; clone size: few; V gene: TRBV28; CDR3 length: 14; CDR3 protein: CASTETGGSYEQYF
J gene: TRBJ2-1; clone size: -; V gene: TRBV6-2/TRBV6-3; CDR3 length: 15; CDR3 protein: CASAGRGISYNEQFF
J gene: TRBJ1-1; clone size: many; V gene: TRBV7-9; CDR3 length: 13; CDR3 protein: CASSFSLNTEAFF
J gene: TRBJ2-5; clone size: few; V gene: TRBV7-6; CDR3 length: 17; CDR3 protein: CASSLLAGGLHQETQYF
J gene: TRBJ2-7; clone size: -; V gene: TRBV4-2; CDR3 length: 14; CDR3 protein: CASSHAGQSYEQYF
J gene: TRBJ1-1; clone size: -; V gene: TRBV6-4; CDR3 length: 13; CDR3 protein: CASSEQVNTEAFF
J gene: TRBJ1-2; clone size: few; V gene: TRBV10-3; CDR3 length: 12; CDR3 protein: CAISAGIYGYTF
J gene: TRBJ2-7; clone size: -; V gene: TRBV2; CDR3 length: 14; CDR3 protein: CASRTPRGGYEQYF
J gene: TRBJ2-2; clone size: few; V gene: TRBV11-2; CDR3 length: 16; CDR3 protein: CASSRKGGLFTGELFF
J gene: TRBJ2-7; clone size: few; V gene: TRBV6-1; CDR3 length: 14; CDR3 protein: CASSEQSTFYEQYF
J gene: TRBJ2-1; clone size: few; V gene: TRBV5-5; CDR3 length: 13; CDR3 protein: CASQPGHQYGQFF
J gene: TRBJ2-7; clone size: -; V gene: TRBV28; CDR3 length: 15; CDR3 protein: CASSFMDRASYEQYF
J gene: TRBJ2-2; clone size: few; V gene: TRBV3-1; CDR3 length: 14; CDR3 protein: CASSQPGSPGELFF
J gene: TRBJ1-4; clone size: few; V gene: TRBV7-8; CDR3 length: 16; CDR3 protein: CASSLWGGLTSEKLFF